This TCR beta chain was retrieved from a study of identifying expanded T cells in peripheral blood. Collection occurred without any documented infections or immune events in donors. Assay used: immunoSEQ multiplex PCR; TCRdb lists only in-frame clones, some missing. The sample holds 100,000 to 150,000 clones, roughly 82% seen once. The CDR3 is 14 residues long. Trimming removed 0 bases from V and 5 bases from J, with 9 bases in between. Germline loops: CDR1 SGHDT, CDR2 YYEEEE. The sample consisted of blood. The rearrangement joins TRBV5-6 to TRBJ1-5; D ambiguous. The sequence was collected from a person between 18 and 75 years old in good health. CDR3 nucleotides: TGTGCCAGCAGCTTGGAAGGAATTCATCAGCCCCAGCATTTT. Residues: CASSLEGIHQPQHF. Variable domain in full (rest from reference TRBV5-6 and TRBJ1-5): DAGVTQSPTHLIKTRGQQVTLRCSPKSGHDTVSWYQQALGQGPQFIFQYYEEEERQRGNFPDRFSGHQFPNYSSELNVNALLLGDSALYLCASSLEGIHQPQHFGDGTRLSIL.